The 17 T cell receptor beta chains in this list originate from one sample, sequenced in a study of patients and donors after allogeneic stem cell transplantation. One entry per CDR3 protein results from TCRdb running MiXCR on the RT-PCR reads. The sample holds about 960,000 distinct CDR3 sequences, about 20% seen once. Sample: blood, either unsorted or a sorted T cell fraction (not recorded which). These receptors came from a human donor who was either an allogeneic HSCT recipient or a stem cell or donor lymphocyte infusion donor (not recorded which). It is not recorded whose cells these are; they may come from a transplant donor.

The chain links TRBV18 to TRBJ2-2; 14 nucleotides match TRBD2. Per germline, CDR1 KGHSH and CDR2 LQKENI. The CDR3 is 20 amino acids. V shed 1 base, J shed 0 bases, and the junction held 7 bases outside the gene matches. Here the CDR3 DNA reads TGTGCCAGCTCACCACGGGTGACTAGCGGGAGGGCATCGAACACCGGGGAGCTGTTTTTT. It translates to CASSPRVTSGRASNTGELFF.

This chain connects TRBV6-5 to TRBJ1-1; no firm D call. V gave up 2 bases and J gave up 6 bases, with 16 bases separating them. Germline CDR1 reads MNHEY; CDR2 reads SVGAGI. The length of the CDR3 is 15 residues. CDR3 sequence: CASSYARGRSSEAFF. The DNA for the CDR3 is TGTGCCAGCAGTTACGCCAGAGGCCGTAGCTCTGAAGCTTTCTTT.

This clonotype was seen only a few times. The chain joins TRBV30 to TRBJ2-7; D gene ambiguous. Between the trimmed V and J ends, which lost 2 bases and 7 bases, there was a span of 9 bases. This CDR3 comprises 11 residues. Germline V CDR1 and CDR2: GTSNPN, SVGIG (reference sequence). CDR3 amino acids: CAWSRVPEQYF. The CDR3 bases are TGTGCCTGGAGTCGGGTGCCAGAGCAGTACTTC.

The rearrangement joins TRBV18 to TRBJ2-3; no clear D. Deletions cut 0 bases from V and 5 bases from J, with 15 bases between. The CDR3 loop spans 16 amino acids. Germline loops: CDR1 KGHSH, CDR2 LQKENI. CDR3 nucleotide sequence: TGTGCCAGCTCACCACCTCCGCCCCTTAAGGAAGATACGCAGTATTTT. Its protein product is CASSPPPPLKEDTQYF.

The CDR3 sequence is CASSSGAGPVYF. The CDR3 coding sequence is TGTGCCAGCAGCTCGGGGGCGGGACCCGTGTACTTC. This chain joins TRBV7-3 and TRBJ2-4; D possibly uses TRBD1 or TRBD2 (6 bases each). The germline gives CDR1 SGHTA, CDR2 FQGTGA. The CDR3 runs to 12 residues. Trimming stripped 4 bases from V and 15 bases from J, with 16 bases between.

V is TRBV13 and J is TRBJ2-7, with D unresolved. The CDR3 has 13 residues. Trimming left V 5 bases short and J 6 bases short, with 14 bases between. CDR1 is PRHDT and CDR2 is FYEKMQ in the germline V gene (reference sequence). The CDR3 protein is CASSHGPSAEQYF. The CDR3 DNA reads TGTGCCAGCAGCCATGGACCGTCCGCCGAGCAGTACTTC.

Turning to this clonotype: A read error may account for a junction end that differs from germline. The rearrangement uses TRBV29-1 and TRBJ1-1, with D uncertain. This CDR3 has 12 residues. CDR1 and CDR2 (germline): SQVTM, ANQGSEA. CDR3 nucleotide sequence: TGCAGAGTTGATGGCGTGGGCACTGAAGCTTTCTTT. Protein product: CRVDGVGTEAFF.

At least ten counts were recorded for this clonotype. Written as DNA, the CDR3 is TGTGCCAGCAGCGTATCCATGAACACTGAAGCTTTCTTT. This codes for CASSVSMNTEAFF. This chain uses TRBV9 with TRBJ1-1, with D uncertain. There are 13 residues in the CDR3. Trimming took 1 base from V and 0 from J, leaving 4 bases between them. Per germline, CDR1 SGDLS and CDR2 YYNGEE.

The V and J genes are TRBV18 and TRBJ2-3, with 11 bases matching TRBD2. Unmatched junction bases numbered 14, after V lost 6 bases and J lost 0 bases. The CDR3 length is 19 residues. Germline V gives CDR1 KGHSH, CDR2 LQKENI. CDR3 nucleotide sequence: TGTGCCAGCTCTAAGCGACCGGGACTAGCGGTTTCTAGCACAGATACGCAGTATTTT. Translated: CASSKRPGLAVSSTDTQYF.

DNA of the CDR3: TGCGCCAGCAGCCGGAACAGGGGGCGGGATGGCTACACCTTC. Translation gives CASSRNRGRDGYTF. The J gene is TRBJ1-2, the V gene TRBV5-1; 9 nucleotides line up with TRBD1. CDR1 is SGHRS, CDR2 YFSETQ, per germline. After removal of 4 bases from V and 6 bases from J, the junction contained 7 bases not matched to a gene. This CDR3 spans 14 amino acids.

The table lists this clonotype with a few counts. This rearrangement joins TRBV12-3 or TRBV12-4 to TRBJ1-2, with D uncertain. This CDR3 is built from 12 residues. V was clipped by 6 bases and J by 4 bases, with 9 bases between them. CDR3 sequence reads: CASSPQIYGYTF. The CDR3 DNA sequence: TGTGCCAGCAGCCCCCAAATCTATGGCTACACCTTC.

This clonotype has just a few counts. Here the CDR3 reads CASSRGAGITEAFF. In nucleotides, the CDR3 is TGTGCCAGCAGCCGGGGGGCCGGAATCACTGAAGCTTTCTTT. The chain is built from TRBV7-9 and TRBJ1-1; D might be TRBD1 (6 bases). Germline V gene sequence: CDR1 SEHNR, CDR2 FQNEAQ (reference sequence). This CDR3 has 14 residues. Trimming pared 5 bases from V and 4 bases from J, leaving 14 bases between.

J is TRBJ2-2 and V is TRBV6-1, with 7 bases fitting TRBD2. Germline CDR1 reads MNHNS; CDR2 reads SASEGT. The CDR3 sequence is 15 residues long. J lost 1 base, V lost 10 bases, and 9 bases had no gene match. Here the CDR3 DNA reads TGTGCCACTTCTCTAGCGGTTGGGAACACCGGGGAGCTGTTTTTT. Its translation: CATSLAVGNTGELFF.

This clonotype was detected only a few times. The rearrangement links TRBV24-1 to TRBJ2-1, with TRBD2 matching over 10 bases. Trimming removed 5 bases from V and 10 bases from J; junction bases left unmatched: 7. The length of the CDR3 is 14 residues. Germline V gene data show CDR1 as KGHDR and CDR2 as SFDVKD. The CDR3: CATSAVAGGEEQFF. In nucleotides, the CDR3 is TGTGCCACCAGTGCTGTAGCGGGGGGTGAGGAGCAGTTCTTC.

The rearrangement uses TRBV7-9 and TRBJ2-7; no clear D. Germline loops: CDR1 SEHNR, CDR2 FQNEAQ (reference sequence). The CDR3 covers 12 residues. V was pared by 3 bases and J by 5 bases, with 8 bases between. CDR3 region: CASSFLNDEQYF. In DNA, the CDR3 is TGTGCCAGCAGCTTTCTTAACGACGAGCAGTACTTC.

This clonotype turned up a few times. V is TRBV6-1 and J is TRBJ1-3, with D possibly being TRBD1 (6 bases). Trimming removed 5 bases at V and 1 base at J, with 18 bases between. This CDR3 spans 17 amino acids. CDR1 is MNHNS and CDR2 is SASEGT in the germline V gene. The CDR3 region is CASSSGEGDTSGNTIYF. Here the CDR3 DNA reads TGTGCCAGCAGTAGTGGTGAGGGGGATACATCTGGAAACACCATATATTTT.

This clonotype turned up a few times. The rearrangement links TRBV7-8 to TRBJ2-1; D gene unclear. There are 14 residues in the CDR3. Per germline, CDR1 SGHVS and CDR2 FQNEAQ. Trimming shortened V by 1 base and J by 6 bases, and 10 bases separated the two germline ends. CDR3 protein: CASSLVGQVNEQFF. The CDR3 region has the DNA TGTGCCAGCAGCTTAGTCGGCCAGGTCAATGAGCAGTTCTTC.